This T cell receptor (beta chain) comes out of a study of blood T cell repertoires in COVID-19. Overall study: Researchers got acute and convalescent COVID-19 samples from the United States, Italy and Spain. Sources were T cells, B-cell-depleted T cells, or PBMCs; the material itself was cDNA or gDNA.

This CDR3 is built from 15 residues. Germline V CDR1 and CDR2: LGHDT, YNNKEL (reference sequence). Trimming cost V 4 bases and J 2 bases; bases outside gene matches: 6. Under the authors' procedure: Amplification of reference gene primers was used by the study to estimate nucleated cell counts. Profiling relied on immunoSEQ multiplex PCR, and the TCRdb table lists in-frame clones only, not all of them. V and J calls and clone size are given by that table; D and trimming were obtained from the DNA. The sample carries about 160,000 clones, around four fifths recorded once. The sequencing input was peripheral blood. This clonotype was obtained from a human donor in a cohort sampled during active COVID-19. The chain has TRBV3-1 (or the pseudogene TRBV3-2) and TRBJ2-7; the match to TRBD2 covers 9 bases. CDR3 DNA sequence: TGTGCCAGCAGCCTTTCCACTAGCGGGCCCTACGAGCAGTACTTC. Its protein is CASSLSTSGPYEQYF.